One sample yielded the 4 T cell receptor beta chains listed below, sequenced in a study of OX40 agonist ivuxolimab in advanced cancers. The data were produced by immunoSEQ multiplex PCR, yet TCRdb's version contains in-frame clones alone and is incomplete. The profile shows some 27,000 clones, around 85% of them singletons. Specimen: CD4+ or CD8+ T cells sorted from blood, collected in a trial of the OX40 agonist ivuxolimab. Source of these receptors: an adult with an advanced solid tumor such as melanoma, head and neck, liver or kidney cancer.

The genes are TRBV7-2 and TRBJ2-1; D perhaps matches TRBD2 (5 bases). The CDR3 totals 12 residues. CDR1 and CDR2 (germline): SGHTA, FQGNSA. V gave up 5 bases and J gave up 15 bases, with 17 bases separating them. CDR3 in amino acids: CASSKEGRAVFF. CDR3 nucleotide sequence: TGTGCCAGCAGCAAAGAGGGTCGGGCGGTGTTCTTC.

The chain employs TRBV9 and TRBJ2-3, with 8 bases aligning to TRBD2. The junction had 7 bases not matched to a gene; V was cut back by 2 bases and J by 5 bases. Germline V gives CDR1 SGDLS, CDR2 YYNGEE. The CDR3 extends over 15 amino acids. The DNA of the CDR3 is TGTGCCAGCAGCGTCAGCGGGAGTGATGTAGATACGCAGTATTTT. Protein product: CASSVSGSDVDTQYF. The whole variable domain, filled in from reference TRBV9 and TRBJ2-3, reads DSGVTQTPKHLITATGQRVTLRCSPRSGDLSVYWYQQSLDQGLQFLIQYYNGEERAKGNILERFSAQQFPDLHSELNLSSLELGDSALYFCASSVSGSDVDTQYFGPGTRLTVL.

The chain links TRBV11-2 to TRBJ2-5; TRBD1 is a possible D gene (6 bases). Germline V lookup: CDR1 SGHAT, CDR2 FQNNGV. The CDR3 is 18 residues long. V was trimmed by 5 bases and J by 5 bases, leaving 27 bases between them. The DNA of the CDR3 is TGTGCCAGCAGCGGATGGAGATCAGGGGCGATTAACTTGGAGACCCAGTACTTC. The encoded protein is CASSGWRSGAINLETQYF.

The chain has TRBV5-5 and TRBJ2-7; D gene ambiguous. Germline loops: CDR1 SGHKS, CDR2 YYEKEE (reference sequence). Trimming took off 1 base at V and 2 bases at J, with 10 bases between the two ends. This CDR3 contains 14 residues. The CDR3 protein is CASSLRLGAYEQYF. In DNA form, the CDR3 reads TGTGCCAGCAGCTTGAGACTTGGGGCCTACGAGCAGTACTTC.